The clone carrying this T cell receptor beta chain was detected a few times. Its target is unknown. Expressed TCRB transcripts were sequenced because the entire RNA isolate underwent reverse transcription. Average reads for naive, central memory and regulatory T cell samples were roughly 3.4 million. Sequenced by immunoSEQ multiplex PCR; TCRdb stores in-frame clones only, minus some. The data contain a few hundred thousand clones, around 16% of them singletons. This record belongs to a study of beta chain features in type 1 diabetes. V lost 4 bases to trimming and J lost 6 bases; unmatched junction nucleotides: 9. From germline, CDR1 is SGHRS and CDR2 YFSETQ. The CDR3 extends over 14 amino acids. Whole-study results and caveats: People with Type 1 diabetes carried modestly yet significantly shorter TCRB CDR3s in all four CD4+ subsets. Relative to healthy donors, patients appeared to have naive, central memory and Treg TCRB repertoires that were more similar. For cells with high TCR expression, cDNA sequencing could yield over-representation.

Sequencing was done on a sample of naive CD4+ T cells from blood. This sequence was found in a man aged 30 to 45 with type 1 diabetes. The V and J genes are TRBV5-1 and TRBJ2-7; 8 bases match TRBD1. Written as DNA, the CDR3 is TGCGCCAGCAGCACCCGGACAGGGTTCAGCGAGCAGTACTTC. Amino acid sequence: CASSTRTGFSEQYF.